These 16 T cell receptor delta chains were sequenced from one sample in a study of γδ T cells in repeated Plasmodium falciparum infection. Gammadelta T cells were flow-sorted from PBMC into Vgamma9/Vdelta2+ and Vdelta2-negative populations for bulk analysis. TCRdb applied CATT to the multiplex PCR reads for clone calling. The sample contains around 50,000 delta-chain clones, around 1.6% of which appear only once. The sample taken for sequencing was gamma-delta T cells from blood. The receptors were sampled from a pool of human donors (malaria-infected and uninfected, not separated).

This clone occurred a few times. Translating this DNA gives a protein that differs at residue 11 from the TCRdb one, which belongs to a much larger clone; a read error is likely, and the protein shown is this translation. The chain is built from TRDV1 and TRDJ1; 9 bases fit TRDD3. Germline V lookup: CDR1 TSWWSYY, CDR2 QGS. This CDR3 is built from 23 residues. With 0 bases clipped from V and 0 bases from J, the junction kept 23 bases outside the gene matches. The CDR3 DNA is TGTGCTCTTGGGGAACTATTGGCCTGCGGGGCGGGGGATACAAGCCGGTACACCGATAAACTCATCTTT. Translated: CALGELLACGAGDTSRYTDKLIF.

This clone showed up many times. Possible read error: a much larger clone is one base away. J is TRDJ1 and V is TRDV1; TRDD3 matches at 11 bases. The CDR3 length is 23 residues. The trim removed 5 bases at V and 2 bases at J, leaving 28 bases unmatched. Per germline, CDR1 TSWWSYY and CDR2 QGS. The CDR3 loop reads CALGRRVVTRKLGDSPSTDKLIF. CDR3 coding DNA: TGTGCTCTTGGGAGAAGGGTAGTTACCCGAAAACTGGGGGATAGTCCCAGTACCGATAAACTCATCTTT.

This clone was recorded a few times. The mismatch at residue 5 between this DNA's translation and the TCRdb protein of a much larger clone likely reflects a read error; the protein shown is translated from the DNA. The chain employs TRDV1 and TRDJ1; TRDD3 matches 13 bases. TCRdb gives no J gene; it was assigned here by matching the DNA to germline. The CDR3 consists of 25 residues. The ends lost 4 bases at V and 10 bases at J; junction bases unmatched: 39. CDR1 and CDR2 from the germline V gene are TSWWSYY and QGS. In DNA, the CDR3 is TGTGCTCTTGGGGGAATTTCGGCTCCCTCTCGGGCCCCGTACTGGGGGATACGGGTTACAATAGGACTCATCTTT. Translating gives CALGGISAPSRAPYWGIRVTIGLIF.

Turning to this clone: This likely stems from a read error, as it lies one base from a far larger clone. Other DNA sequences within the sample encode an identical CDR3. The V and J genes are TRDV2 and TRDJ1; 11 bases align to TRDD3. The J gene, not given by TCRdb, was assigned here from a germline match of the nucleotide sequence. Germline CDR1 is GEAIGNYY and CDR2 is EKD. CDR3 length equals 15 residues. CDR3 sequence reads: CACDRLGDKSDKLIF. In nucleotides, the CDR3 is TGTGCCTGTGATCGACTGGGGGATAAATCCGACAAACTCATCTTT.

This clone was seen at least ten times. The protein in this entry is translated from the DNA; at residue 3 it differs from the protein listed in TCRdb. The chain combines TRDV2 with TRDJ1; 9 bases agree with TRDD3. TCRdb gives no J gene; it was assigned here by matching the DNA to germline. The CDR3 totals 17 residues. Germline V gene lookup returns CDR1 GEAIGNYY and CDR2 EKD. The CDR3 protein is CARDFLTGGKYTDKLIF. CDR3 nucleotide sequence: TGTGCCCGTGACTTTCTTACTGGGGGAAAGTACACCGATAAACTCATCTTT.

This clone showed up just a few times. TCRdb's entry gives the protein of a much larger clone, which mismatches this DNA's translation at residue 15, likely from a read error; the protein reported here is translated from the DNA. This rearrangement joins TRDV1 to TRDJ1; D may be TRDD3 (6 bases). The J gene comes from matching the DNA to germline here; TCRdb lacks it. V lost 5 bases and J lost 1, with 32 bases in between. Per germline, CDR1 TSWWSYY and CDR2 QGS. This CDR3 region has 21 residues. The CDR3 here is CALGLKVSRPGDRRCTDKLIF. CDR3 nucleotides: TGTGCTCTTGGGCTAAAAGTCTCTCGTCCTGGGGACAGACGGTGCACCGATAAACTCATCTTT.

This clone was recorded a few times. The protein TCRdb lists belongs to a much larger clone and differs from this DNA's translation at residue 10, which points to a read error; the protein shown is made from the DNA. The chain is built from TRDV3 and TRDJ1; 12 bases are shared with TRDD3. Germline CDR1 and CDR2: TVYSNPD and GDNSRS (reference sequence). This CDR3 is built from 15 residues. V trimming: 4 bases; J trimming: 4 bases; junction bases outside the gene matches: 10. The CDR3 nucleotides are TGTGCCTCCTGGGGGATACGAACTAACATCGATAAACTCATCTTT. It encodes CASWGIRTNIDKLIF. Variable domain in full (rest from reference TRDV3 and TRDJ1): CDKVTQSSPDQTVASGSEVVLLCTYDTVYSNPDLFWYRIRPDYSFQFVFYGDNSRSEGADFTQGRFSVKHILTQKAFHLVISPVRTEDSATYYCASWGIRTNIDKLIFGKGTRVTVEP.

This clone was recorded at least ten times. The V call is TRDV2, the J call TRDJ1; 12 nucleotides align to TRDD3. Trimming at V came to 3 bases and at J to 3 bases, leaving 7 bases not matched to a gene. This CDR3 has 16 residues. Germline CDR1 GEAIGNYY, CDR2 EKD. CDR3 coding DNA: TGTGCCTGTGACTCTCTGGGGGATACGAAGGCCGATAAACTCATCTTT. Translated: CACDSLGDTKADKLIF.

This clone turned up a few times. The protein held in TCRdb is that of a much larger clone and does not match this DNA's translation at residue 12, likely because of a read error; the protein shown is translated from the DNA. The V call is TRDV1, the J call TRDJ1, with 7 positions matching TRDD2. No J gene was available from TCRdb, and it was assigned here by a germline match of the DNA. The junction had 44 bases not matched to a gene; V was cut back by 3 bases and J by 1 base. Germline V lookup: CDR1 TSWWSYY, CDR2 QGS. The CDR3 is 28 residues long. CDR3 bases: TGTGCTCTTGGGGACCCTGAGGGTGCACCCAGTAACCTTCCTCCTTGGGGTTCTCCCGGGGGTCCCACCGATAAACTCATCTTT. The encoded protein is CALGDPEGAPSNLPPWGSPGGPTDKLIF.

In the case of this clone: TCRdb attributes to this sequence the protein of a much larger clone, which differs from the DNA translation at residue 3; a read error is likely, and the protein displayed is translated from the DNA. The CDR3 protein is CARDRRNKLIF. CDR3 nucleotides: TGTGCCCGTGACAGACGGAACAAACTCATCTTT. The chain joins TRDV2 to TRDJ1; D is ambiguous. Because TCRdb records no J gene, it was assigned here through a match of the DNA to germline. Germline lookup yields CDR1 GEAIGNYY and CDR2 EKD. This CDR3 has 11 amino acids.

This clone has only a few counts. A read error likely explains why the TCRdb protein, taken from a much larger clone, differs from this DNA's translation at residue 11; the protein shown is translated from the DNA. The chain has TRDV2 and TRDJ1; TRDD3 agrees at 7 bases. TCRdb is silent on the J gene; assignment here came from matching the DNA to germline. The length of the CDR3 is 19 residues. The J segment lost 0 bases and the V segment lost 0 bases, leaving 15 bases of the junction unmatched. Germline loops: CDR1 GEAIGNYY, CDR2 EKD. CDR3 in amino acids: CACDTGQLGEWMYTDKLIF. DNA for the CDR3: TGTGCCTGTGACACCGGCCAATTGGGGGAGTGGATGTACACCGATAAACTCATCTTT.

This clone has just a few counts. The TCRdb protein, from a much larger clone, departs from this DNA's translation at residue 20, likely by read error; the protein shown derives from the DNA. V and J are TRDV1 and TRDJ3, with 8 nucleotides matching TRDD3. The CDR3 runs to 22 residues. Germline lookup yields CDR1 TSWWSYY and CDR2 QGS. This CDR3 is CALGERLLGALQGSWDTRQVFF. In DNA form, the CDR3 reads TGTGCTCTTGGGGAACGGCTACTGGGGGCCCTCCAGGGCTCCTGGGACACCCGACAGGTGTTTTTC.

The chain combines TRDV3 with TRDJ1; TRDD3 agrees at 9 bases. This CDR3 is built from 21 residues. From germline, CDR1 is TVYSNPD and CDR2 GDNSRS (reference sequence). J gave up 2 bases and V 4 bases, and 29 bases lay outside the gene matches. The CDR3: CASTFPTFTGGHYSSTDKLIF. The CDR3 bases are TGTGCCTCTACCTTTCCTACCTTTACTGGGGGACATTACAGCTCTACCGATAAACTCATCTTT.

This clone was detected a few times. A single base is all that separates this from a far larger clone, so a read error is likely. The chain couples TRDV1 to TRDJ1, with 12 bases fitting TRDD3. TCRdb is silent on the J gene; assignment here came from matching the DNA to germline. CDR3 length equals 22 residues. The germline CDR1 and CDR2 sequences are TSWWSYY and QGS. The CDR3 bases are TGTGCCCTTGGGGAACTGGCACTACGCACTGGCCACTGGGGGATACTTACCGATAAACTCATCTTT. Translation gives CALGELALRTGHWGILTDKLIF.

Concerning this clone itself: One base separates it from a far larger clone, so it is likely a read error. The identical CDR3 is also encoded by other nucleotide sequences in the sample. This rearrangement joins TRDV1 to TRDJ1; 13 positions agree with TRDD3. TCRdb is silent on the J gene; assignment here came from matching the DNA to germline. The CDR3 covers 23 residues. CDR1 is TSWWSYY, CDR2 QGS, per germline. The V and J ends lost 5 bases and 0 bases, in that order; junction bases with no gene match: 24. The CDR3 DNA reads as TGTGCTCTTGGGAACGGAATAGACCAGACTGGGGGATACGCGTTTTCGTACACCGATAAACTCATCTTT. It encodes CALGNGIDQTGGYAFSYTDKLIF.

With regard to this clone: TCRdb lists the protein of a much larger clone for this DNA, which differs at residue 8, so this is likely a read error; the protein given here is translated from the DNA itself. The gene calls are TRDV3 and TRDJ1, with D perhaps matching TRDD2 (5 bases). The CDR3 has 15 amino acids. Germline V CDR1 and CDR2: TVYSNPD, GDNSRS (reference sequence). The V and J ends lost 0 bases and 2 bases respectively, with 16 bases between them. The CDR3 sequence is CAFSTAYALTDKLIF. CDR3 nucleotide sequence: TGTGCCTTTAGTACCGCCTACGCCCTTACCGATAAACTCATCTTT.